This TCR beta chain came from a study of a mutant IDH1 vaccine in newly diagnosed glioma. Study information: Previous care, which was radiotherapy, temozolomide, or both, most often involved both.

A word on this clone: The antigen remains unidentified.

V was shortened by 3 bases and J by 5 bases, with 11 bases between the two germline ends. Germline lookup yields CDR1 SGHRS and CDR2 YFSETQ. The CDR3 loop spans 13 amino acids. Time point described: week 23, last vaccination. Doses of 300 ug of mutant IDH1 20-mer peptide were given with topical imiquimod. Each of the donors came in with new WHO grade 3 or 4 astrocytomas that were IDH1-mutant and ATRX-lost. Some clones are missing from TCRdb's copy, which holds only in-frame ones; the method was immunoSEQ multiplex PCR. The table shows almost 85,000 clones, with approximately 85% occurring only once. V and J are TRBV5-1 and TRBJ2-5; D gene ambiguous. The clonotype comes from a man between 25 and 39 years old with glioma. Some clones in this sample may be carry-over from other donors' samples. The sample was PBMCs, taken from a glioma patient whose treatment included an IDH1 peptide vaccine. The CDR3: CASSSPPKETQYF. DNA of the CDR3: TGCGCCAGCAGCTCACCCCCCAAGGAGACCCAGTACTTC.